The 3 T cell receptor beta chains below all came from one sample that was sequenced in a study of blood T cell repertoires in COVID-19. The repertoire was sequenced with immunoSEQ multiplex PCR; TCRdb's copy has only in-frame clones and lacks some. There are 400,000 or so clones in the sample; around 87% occur only once, and less than 2.5% lies in the top ten. Source material: PBMCs or T cells enriched from blood (not recorded which). These receptors all come from a man aged 35 to 55 in a cohort exposed to, infected with or recovered from COVID-19 (not recorded which).

The gene calls are TRBV5-6 and TRBJ2-5; 7 bases agree with TRBD1. CDR3 length: 14 amino acids. Per the germline V gene, CDR1 is SGHDT and CDR2 is YYEEEE. V dropped 4 bases and J dropped 1; count of bases not matched to a gene: 4. CDR3: CASSKGTAQETQYF. In DNA, the CDR3 is TGTGCCAGCAGCAAGGGGACAGCCCAAGAGACCCAGTACTTC.

V usage is TRBV19 and J usage is TRBJ2-5, with TRBD2 matching over 12 bases. This CDR3 is built from 19 residues. Trimming cost V 5 bases and J 1 base; bases outside gene matches: 14. The germline V gene has CDR1 LNHDA and CDR2 SQIVND (reference sequence). The CDR3 coding sequence is TGTGCCAGTAGTCCCCCATCTCCAAGACTAGCGGGAGTCCAAGAGACCCAGTACTTC. This codes for CASSPPSPRLAGVQETQYF.

The genes are TRBV27 and TRBJ2-2, with D unresolved. Germline lookup yields CDR1 MNHEY and CDR2 SMNVEV (reference sequence). This CDR3 spans 14 amino acids. V was shortened by 1 base and J by 1 base, with 4 bases between the two germline ends. The CDR3 spells CASSLFRNTGELFF. The DNA of the CDR3 is TGTGCCAGCAGTTTATTTAGGAACACCGGGGAGCTGTTTTTT.